This T cell receptor beta chain is from a study of blood T cell repertoires in COVID-19. At the level of the study: Spain, Italy and the United States supplied samples that represented acute and convalescent COVID-19. Nucleic acid was either cDNA or gDNA, and it came from T cells, B-cell-depleted T cells, or PBMCs.

The CDR3 totals 14 residues. Trimming shortened V by 2 bases and J by 10 bases, and 12 bases separated the two germline ends. From germline, CDR1 is SGHTA and CDR2 FQGNSA. Authors' analysis steps: Estimation of nucleated cell counts relied on the amplification of reference gene primers. Method: immunoSEQ multiplex PCR; TCRdb's copy keeps in-frame clones and lacks some. That table is the source of V, J and clone size, and D and trimming were worked out from the DNA. Here the sample spans some 120,000 clones, 81% being singletons. V gene TRBV7-2 combines with J gene TRBJ1-6, with a tentative D call TRBD1 (5 bases). The receptor's source is a woman in her 50s with acute or convalescent COVID-19. The source material was peripheral blood. Here the CDR3 reads CASSLFQGQSPLHF. The CDR3, as DNA: TGTGCCAGCAGCTTATTCCAGGGTCAGTCACCCCTCCACTTT.